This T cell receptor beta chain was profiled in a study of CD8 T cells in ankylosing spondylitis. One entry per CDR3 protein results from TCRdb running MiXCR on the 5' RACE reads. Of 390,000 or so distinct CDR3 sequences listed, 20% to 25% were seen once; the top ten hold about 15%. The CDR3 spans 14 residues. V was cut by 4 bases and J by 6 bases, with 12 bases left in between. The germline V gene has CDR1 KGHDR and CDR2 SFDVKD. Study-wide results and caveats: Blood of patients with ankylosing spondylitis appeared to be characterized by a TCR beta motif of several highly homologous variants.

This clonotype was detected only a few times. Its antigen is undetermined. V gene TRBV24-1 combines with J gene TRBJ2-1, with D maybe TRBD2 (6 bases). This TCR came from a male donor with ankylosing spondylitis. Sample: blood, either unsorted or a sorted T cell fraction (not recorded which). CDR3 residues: CATSDPGLINEQFF. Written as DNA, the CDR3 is TGTGCCACCAGTGACCCGGGACTGATCAATGAGCAGTTCTTC.